The clone carrying this T cell receptor beta chain showed up just a few times. Its target is unknown. This CDR3 has 16 amino acids. Germline V gene sequence: CDR1 SNHLY, CDR2 FYNNEI. V lost 4 bases, J lost 4 bases, and 9 bases stayed unmatched. This record comes from a study of T cell responses to AZD1222 COVID-19 vaccine. Study-level points and caveats: Clonal diversity was possibly underestimated; the donors were predominantly white British and more often female.

Assay used: immunoSEQ multiplex PCR; TCRdb lists only in-frame clones, some missing. The sample includes fewer than 200,000 clones, just under 90% seen only once; the top ten take under 7.5%. The chain links TRBV2 to TRBJ1-2, with 10 bases lining up with TRBD1. This receptor was obtained from an adult in good health. This sample comprised peripheral blood, obtained on day 0 of AZD1222 vaccination. CDR3 sequence (DNA): TGTGCCAGCAGTGCGAACCTCCGGGACAGGGGCTATGGCTACACCTTC. Protein product: CASSANLRDRGYGYTF.